A selection of T cell receptor beta chains follows, all from one sample in a study of shared clonotypes between healthy human individuals. Clones were sequenced by immunoSEQ multiplex PCR, and TCRdb holds only the in-frame ones, with some missing. Seen here are about 460,000 clones, 60% to 80% observed once, and the top ten hold approximately 12%. Sequenced input: PBMCs. The source of these receptors is a woman aged 35 to 49 in good health. Some clones in this sample may be carry-over from other donors' samples. Both conserved end residues are part of each CDR3. The order of the fields is J gene, clone size, V gene, D gene, CDR3 DNA, CDR3 protein. D genes are given only for firm matches. Clone size is not always given. Where it is, it says once, few, many or a class for expanded clones.

>TRBJ2-1|.|TRBV18|TRBD2
TGTGCCAGCTCACCCCAGCGGGAGTCTTACAATGAGCAGTTCTTC
CASSPQRESYNEQFF
>TRBJ2-7|.|TRBV5-4|TRBD1
TGTGCCAGCAGCCGACAGGGGGCCTACGAGCAGTACTTC
CASSRQGAYEQYF
>TRBJ2-7|few|TRBV10-3|TRBD1
TGTGCCATCAGTGAGCCCGGACAGGGTACCTACGAGCAGTACTTC
CAISEPGQGTYEQYF
>TRBJ2-2|few|TRBV11-2|TRBD2
TGTGCCAGCAGCTTAGGGTGGGGACTAGCAGTCACCGGGGAGCTGTTTTTT
CASSLGWGLAVTGELFF
>TRBJ2-7|.|TRBV11-2|.
TGTGCCAGCAGCCCTAGGGTAGAAGGACATGTCGCCTACGAGCAGTACTTC
CASSPRVEGHVAYEQYF
>TRBJ2-5|.|TRBV6-5|.
TGTGCCAGCAGTTACTCAGCACAAGAGACCCAGTACTTC
CASSYSAQETQYF
>TRBJ1-2|.|TRBV6-5|.
TGTGCCAGCAGCCCAAGCCCCAGCTATGGCTACACCTTC
CASSPSPSYGYTF
>TRBJ1-2|.|TRBV28|TRBD1
TGTGCCAGCAGTTCATACCGGGACAGGGGGCTTCAGGGCTATGGCTACACCTTC
CASSSYRDRGLQGYGYTF
>TRBJ2-1|.|TRBV7-8|.
TGTGCCAGCAGCCGGACAGTCCATGGTGAGCAGTTCTTC
CASSRTVHGEQFF
>TRBJ2-2|.|TRBV9|.
TGTGCCAGCAGCGCCGCGTCCGGGACCACCAGCACCGGGGAGCTGTTTTTT
CASSAASGTTSTGELFF
>TRBJ1-1|.|TRBV29-1|.
TGCAGCGTTTATGCAGGGCCCGGGAACACTGAAGCTTTCTTT
CSVYAGPGNTEAFF
>TRBJ2-3|.|TRBV9|.
TGTGCCAGCAGCGTAGGGGGGGGGCAAGATACGCAGTATTTT
CASSVGGGQDTQYF
>TRBJ2-7|.|TRBV19|TRBD2
TGTGCCAGTAGAGGGAGGGCCGATTACGAGCAGTACTTC
CASRGRADYEQYF
>TRBJ1-1|once|TRBV30|.
TGTGCCTGGAAGGACACGGGGAACACTGAAGCTTTCTTT
CAWKDTGNTEAFF
>TRBJ2-1|many|TRBV10-2|TRBD2
TGCGCCAGCAGCGCCGGGACAGGGTTGGCTAGCGGGAGGTTCAATGAGCAGTTCTTC
CASSAGTGLASGRFNEQFF
>TRBJ1-1|.|TRBV5-1|TRBD1
TGCGCCAGCAGCTCGGGACAGGACACTGAAGCTTTCTTT
CASSSGQDTEAFF
>TRBJ2-1|.|TRBV7-9|TRBD2
TGTGCCAGCAGCGGGACTAGCGGGACTCGCTATGAGCAGTTCTTC
CASSGTSGTRYEQFF
>TRBJ2-7|.|TRBV28|TRBD2
TGTGCCAGCGGCGGACTAGCGGGATCCTACGAGCAGTACTTC
CASGGLAGSYEQYF
>TRBJ2-5|few|TRBV28|TRBD1
TGTGCCAGCAGATCCGGGACAGCCAAAGAGACCCAGTACTTC
CASRSGTAKETQYF
>TRBJ2-1|few|TRBV10-3|TRBD2
TGTGCCATCAGTGAGTCGACTAGCGGGAGGGCCCTCTACAATGAGCAGTTCTTC
CAISESTSGRALYNEQFF
>TRBJ2-3|.|TRBV5-4|TRBD1
TGTGCCAGCAGCTCCCCGGACAGGACAACAGATACGCAGTATTTT
CASSSPDRTTDTQYF
>TRBJ2-3|.|TRBV7-2|.
TGTGCCAGCAGCTACGGGTTCCACACAGATACGCAGTATTTT
CASSYGFHTDTQYF
>TRBJ2-7|once|TRBV7-9|.
TGTGCCAGCAGCTTAATGGACTACGAGCAGTACTTC
CASSLMDYEQYF
>TRBJ1-4|once|TRBV5-8|.
TGTGCCAGCAGCGGAGGGTATCAGGCGACTAATGAAAAACTGTTTTTT
CASSGGYQATNEKLFF
>TRBJ2-2|.|TRBV4-1|TRBD2
TGCGCCAGCAGCCCAATTAGCGGGAGAAACCCCGGGGAGCTGTTTTTT
CASSPISGRNPGELFF
>TRBJ2-7|.|TRBV28|.
TGTGCCAGCCTCGGGTCATCCTACGAGCAGTACTTC
CASLGSSYEQYF
>TRBJ1-1|.|TRBV30|.
TGTGCCTGGAGAGGGGACGACACTGAAGCTTTCTTT
CAWRGDDTEAFF
>TRBJ2-3|.|TRBV28|.
TGTGCCAGCAGTTTATCGGGGCGGGGCACAGATACGCAGTATTTT
CASSLSGRGTDTQYF
>TRBJ2-3|.|TRBV28|.
TGTGCCAGCAGTTTGGGGGGGGGCTGGAGCACAGATACGCAGTATTTT
CASSLGGGWSTDTQYF
>TRBJ2-1|.|TRBV5-1|TRBD2
TGCGCCAGCAGCTTGACTAGCGGGAGTTTCTCCTACAATGAGCAGTTCTTC
CASSLTSGSFSYNEQFF
>TRBJ2-1|.|TRBV29-1|TRBD2
TGCAGCGTTGCAGAGCCGGGACTAAGGCAGTTCTTC
CSVAEPGLRQFF
>TRBJ1-6|.|TRBV30|.
TGTGCCTGGAGTAAGGCCGGGTCCGATAATTCACCCCTCCACTTT
CAWSKAGSDNSPLHF
>TRBJ2-7|.|TRBV6-4|.
TGTGCCAGCAGTGACACGGGACGATTCGACGAGCAGTACTTC
CASSDTGRFDEQYF
>TRBJ2-7|.|TRBV28|.
TGTGTGCCCGGGACGGCGGACCACGAACGGAATGTAGGGTCCTACGAGCAGTACTTC
CVPGTADHERNVGSYEQYF
>TRBJ2-1|.|TRBV5-1|TRBD2
TGCGCCAGCAGCGGGTCGGGACTAGAAGGGGATGAGCAGTTCTTC
CASSGSGLEGDEQFF
>TRBJ2-1|.|TRBV11-2|.
TGTGCCAGCAGCTATAACAGGGAGTACAATGAGCAGTTCTTC
CASSYNREYNEQFF
>TRBJ2-1|.|TRBV18|.
TGTGCCAGCTCACCCCCAATTTTAAATGAGCAGTTCTTC
CASSPPILNEQFF
>TRBJ2-7|.|TRBV27|.
TGTGCCAGCAGCTCCCCCGGAAGCTCCTACGAGCAGTACTTC
CASSSPGSSYEQYF
>TRBJ2-6|.|TRBV7-7|.
TGTGCCAGCAGCCCGAGTGGGGATGGGGCCAACGTCCTGACTTTC
CASSPSGDGANVLTF
>TRBJ2-6|.|TRBV14|.
TGTGCCAGCAGTTACAGGCGGAAGGTTGAGGCCAACGTCCTGACTTTC
CASSYRRKVEANVLTF
>TRBJ2-7|.|TRBV9|TRBD2
TGTGCCAGCAGCTCTCGCCCTACGACTAGCGGCTCCTACGAGCAGTACTTC
CASSSRPTTSGSYEQYF
>TRBJ2-2|.|TRBV6-1|.
TGTGCCAGCAGTGAGGGGATGGCCCGGGAGCTGTTTTTT
CASSEGMARELFF
>TRBJ2-7|.|TRBV19|TRBD1
TGTGCCAGTAGTATTCTGGGACAGGGGGCTTACGAGCAGTACTTC
CASSILGQGAYEQYF
>TRBJ1-3|few|TRBV10-2|.
TGCGCCAGCAGACAGGGCTTCTCTGGAAACACCATATATTTT
CASRQGFSGNTIYF
>TRBJ1-6|few|TRBV19|.
TGTGCCAGTCAACGAATGACAAGTGAGAATTCACCCCTCCACTTT
CASQRMTSENSPLHF
>TRBJ1-1|.|TRBV25-1|.
TGTGCCAGCAGTGGGGTTACCTACACTGAAGCTTTCTTT
CASSGVTYTEAFF
>TRBJ1-2|.|TRBV7-2|.
TGTGCCAGCAGCTTAGAAGCCAGGTGGGGCGGCTATGGCTACACCTTC
CASSLEARWGGYGYTF
>TRBJ2-5|.|TRBV28|TRBD1
TGTGCCAGCCAAACAGGGGGGGAGACCCAGTACTTC
CASQTGGETQYF
>TRBJ2-1|.|TRBV4-2|TRBD2
TGTGCCAGCAGCCAAGATCCCACGGGAGGGCCATACAATGAGCAGTTCTTC
CASSQDPTGGPYNEQFF
>TRBJ1-2|.|TRBV18|.
TGTGCCAGCTCACCTCCGACGGGGCTTGGCTACACCTTC
CASSPPTGLGYTF
>TRBJ2-6|.|TRBV7-9|.
TGTGCCAGCAGCTCCCAAAGCTCTGGGGCCAACGTCCTGACTTTC
CASSSQSSGANVLTF
>TRBJ2-6|once|TRBV7-8|.
TGTGCCAGCAGCATCCCGGAAGGTCTCTTCTCTGGGGCCAACGTCCTGACTTTC
CASSIPEGLFSGANVLTF
>TRBJ1-4|.|TRBV18|.
TGTGCCAGCTCAGCAGGGCTAAATGAAAAACTGTTTTTT
CASSAGLNEKLFF
>TRBJ2-1|.|TRBV20-1|.
TGCAGTGTGACCTCTCCCAATGAGCAGTTCTTC
CSVTSPNEQFF
>TRBJ2-7|.|TRBV30|TRBD2
TGTGCCTGGAGTGTGAAGCGGGAGTTCGACGAGCAGTACTTC
CAWSVKREFDEQYF